This record covers a single T cell receptor beta chain. Per the original methods: The assay estimated nucleated cells by amplifying reference gene primers. Here immunoSEQ multiplex PCR was the method, and the copy in TCRdb shows in-frame clones only, minus some. V and J calls and clone size are as listed in that table; D and trimming were resolved from the DNA. This sample has about 86,000 clones; over 70% occur once, and the top ten carry 31%. The sample originates from a study of blood T cell repertoires in COVID-19. For the study at large: COVID-19 samples collected from the United States, Italy and Spain covered acute and convalescent phases.

Germline CDR1 is SGHVS and CDR2 is FNYEAQ. The CDR3 runs to 13 residues. The V end was cut by 6 bases, the J end by 8 bases, with 16 bases between. The sequenced sample consisted of peripheral blood. This sequence originates from a woman older than 75 with active or convalescent COVID-19. The chain employs TRBV7-6 and TRBJ1-2; D unresolved. CDR3 in DNA: TGTGCCAGCAGTCCGGCGACTGCCCGGGGCTACACCTTC. Translation: CASSPATARGYTF. The entire variable domain, with the rest obtained from reference TRBV7-6 and TRBJ1-2, is as follows: GAGVSQSPRYKVTKRGQDVALRCDPISGHVSLYWYRQALGQGPEFLTYFNYEAQQDKSGLPNDRFSAERPEGSISTLTIQRTEQRDSAMYRCASSPATARGYTFGSGTRLTVV.